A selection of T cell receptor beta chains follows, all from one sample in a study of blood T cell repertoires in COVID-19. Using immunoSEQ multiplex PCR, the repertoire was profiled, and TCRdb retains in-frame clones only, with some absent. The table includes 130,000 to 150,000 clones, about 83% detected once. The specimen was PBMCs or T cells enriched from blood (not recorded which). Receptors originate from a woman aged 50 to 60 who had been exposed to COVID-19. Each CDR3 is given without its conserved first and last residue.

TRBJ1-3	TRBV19	ASTTRANSGNTIY
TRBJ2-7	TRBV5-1	ASSSRGPTYEQY
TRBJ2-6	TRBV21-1	ARIFGGGAGANVLT
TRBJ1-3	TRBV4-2	ASSQEAGGVGNTIY
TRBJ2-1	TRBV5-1	ASSLAGPHNEQF
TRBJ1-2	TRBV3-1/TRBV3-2	ASSQLSPTYGYT
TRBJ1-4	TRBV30	AWDRGQSNEKLF
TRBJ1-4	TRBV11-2	ASSPHRGTGNMDEKLF
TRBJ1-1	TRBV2	ASRGGTGNTEAF
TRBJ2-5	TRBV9	ASSVVGGQETQY
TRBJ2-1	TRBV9	ASSVGPSGRDNEQF
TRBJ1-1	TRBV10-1	ASSESGNTEAF
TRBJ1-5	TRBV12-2	ASRSYSPDRDYSNQPQH
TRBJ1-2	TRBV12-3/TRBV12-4	ASTPTGRYGYT
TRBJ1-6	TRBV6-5	ASSRGSSYNSPLH
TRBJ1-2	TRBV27	ASSLNPGTGGYT
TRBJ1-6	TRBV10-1	ASSTGAVNSPLH
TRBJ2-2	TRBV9	ASSVLDTNTGELF
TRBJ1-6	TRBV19	ASSTQQGISYNSPLH
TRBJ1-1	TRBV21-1	ASSTGIQAF
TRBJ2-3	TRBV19	ASGQGRDTQY
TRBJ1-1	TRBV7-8	ASSPGIFDNTEAF
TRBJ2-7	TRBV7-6	ASSSRGTTYEQY
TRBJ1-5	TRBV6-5	ASSPDRVNQPQH
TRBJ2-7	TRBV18	ASSPPGLAGGTYEQY
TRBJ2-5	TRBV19	ASSQTSGGGRETQY
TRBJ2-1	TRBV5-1	ASSYGTSSNEQF
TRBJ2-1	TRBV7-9	ASSLLYNEQF
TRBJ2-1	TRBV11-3	ASSPKTGLERSEQF
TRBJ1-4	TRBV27	ASSFKRGRTNEKLF
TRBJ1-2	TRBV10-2	ASSARPGQSDGYT
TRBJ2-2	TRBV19	ASSPGHSNTGELF
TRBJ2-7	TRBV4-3	ASSPDRGLSYEQY
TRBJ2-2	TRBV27	ASRTGLAGNGELF
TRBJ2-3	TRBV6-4	ASSVAGGTDTQY
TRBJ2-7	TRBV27	ASSLSSGQGYEQY
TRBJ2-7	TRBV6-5	ASSLPSGRPSGQY
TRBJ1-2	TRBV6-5	ASTRQGSGGYT
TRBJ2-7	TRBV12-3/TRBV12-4	ASSLSQGAEQY
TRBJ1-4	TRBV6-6	ASSLDRLGPNEKLF
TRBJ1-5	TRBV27	ASSPLWREGDQPQH
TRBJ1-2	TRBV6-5	ASSYGRQGGGYT
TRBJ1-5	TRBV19	ASKEGGGNQPQH
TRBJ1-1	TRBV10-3	AITMDGGPEAF
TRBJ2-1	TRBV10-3	AISEVQGNEQF
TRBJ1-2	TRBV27	ASSSTGTGNYGYT
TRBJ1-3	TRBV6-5	ASSPRFSGNTIY